The 14 T cell receptor beta chains below all came from one sample that was sequenced in a study of early T cells in non-severe SARS-CoV-2 infection. MiXCR was run by TCRdb on the 5' RACE reads, yielding one entry per CDR3 protein. Of tens of thousands of distinct CDR3 sequences listed, around 9.7% are singletons. The sample taken for sequencing was whole blood. The receptors were sampled from an adult who was a healthcare worker with PCR-confirmed SARS-CoV-2 infection or an uninfected control (not recorded which).

The chain links TRBV20-1 to TRBJ2-1, with unresolved D. From germline, CDR1 is DFQATT and CDR2 SNEGSKA (reference sequence). This CDR3 spans 17 amino acids. Between the trimmed V and J ends, which lost 0 bases and 4 bases, there was a span of 19 bases. The CDR3 DNA reads as TGCAGTGCTAGAGATCCCCTGGACGCATACACTTACAATGAGCAGTTCTTC. Residues: CSARDPLDAYTYNEQFF.

This clonotype has only a few counts. This rearrangement joins TRBV2 to TRBJ1-3; no clear D. This CDR3 contains 12 residues. Per the germline V gene, CDR1 is SNHLY and CDR2 is FYNNEI. Trimming stripped 7 bases from V and 2 bases from J, with 6 bases between. As DNA, the CDR3 is TGTGCCAGCACATTGACTGGAAACACCATATATTTT. This gives the protein CASTLTGNTIYF.

This clonotype was recorded a few times. The chain links TRBV7-2 to TRBJ2-3, with D perhaps matching TRBD2 (6 bases). The CDR3 sequence is 14 residues long. V was pared by 3 bases and J by 6 bases, with 13 bases between. The germline V gene has CDR1 SGHTA and CDR2 FQGNSA. This chain's CDR3 is CASSFNGGRDTQYF. As DNA, the CDR3 is TGTGCCAGCAGCTTTAACGGGGGACGGGATACGCAGTATTTT.

The chain uses TRBV3-1 and TRBJ1-1; TRBD1 might be the D (5 bases). Per the germline V gene, CDR1 is LGHDT and CDR2 is YNNKEL (reference sequence). The V end was cut by 6 bases, the J end by 0 bases, with 11 bases between. The CDR3 extends over 14 amino acids. CDR3 residues: CASSRGTLNTEAFF. The CDR3 nucleotides are TGTGCCAGCAGTCGAGGGACGTTGAACACTGAAGCTTTCTTT. Full variable domain (remainder filled in from reference TRBV3-1 and TRBJ1-1): DTAVSQTPKYLVTQMGNDKSIKCEQNLGHDTMYWYKQDSKKFLKIMFSYNNKELIINETVPNRFSPKSPDKAHLNLHINSLELGDSAVYFCASSRGTLNTEAFFGQGTRLTVV.

This clonotype was seen only a few times. The V call is TRBV2, the J call TRBJ2-3, with D tentatively TRBD2 (5 bases). V lost 5 bases, J lost 3 bases, and 9 bases lay in between. Germline CDR1 and CDR2: SNHLY and FYNNEI. This CDR3 spans 13 amino acids. The CDR3 DNA sequence: TGTGCCAGCAGTATCGGGATGACAGATACGCAGTATTTT. Translated, it gives CASSIGMTDTQYF.

Remarks on this clonotype: This is likely a read error, given that the CDR3 carries no conserved phenylalanine or tryptophan at its end. No DNA is shown, since the ends of the CDR3 on it are uncertain; the CDR3 is the one TCRdb lists. This rearrangement joins TRBV5-6 to TRBJ1-1; no DNA check was done on the table's D call, TRBD1. The CDR3 numbers 12 amino acids, ends counted. CDR1 and CDR2 (germline): SGHDT, YYEEEE. The CDR3 sequence: CASSLRGLPFRI.

The chain uses TRBV29-1 and TRBJ1-3; no clear D gene. CDR3 length: 11 residues. Trimming left V 2 bases short and J 7 bases short, with 6 bases between. CDR1 is SQVTM, CDR2 ANQGSEA, per germline. The CDR3 DNA reads as TGCAGCGTTGAATCGGCCAACACCATATATTTT. Amino acid sequence: CSVESANTIYF.

This clonotype has a count of ten or more. The chain recombines TRBV7-6 with TRBJ2-2; D is possibly TRBD2 (5 bases). The CDR3 sequence is 15 residues long. V lost 7 bases and J 1 base, leaving 13 bases between the germline ends. Germline assignment: CDR1 SGHVS and CDR2 FNYEAQ. The CDR3 region has the DNA TGTGCCAGCAAATTGAGGGTTGGGAACACCGGGGAGCTGTTTTTT. This codes for CASKLRVGNTGELFF.

This clonotype occurred a few times. The J gene is TRBJ1-5, the V gene TRBV3-1; tentatively, D is TRBD1 (5 bases). Trimming left V 4 bases short and J 0 bases short, with 10 bases between. The CDR3 length is 15 residues. CDR1 LGHDT and CDR2 YNNKEL come from the germline V gene (reference sequence). CDR3: CASSRGGASNQPQHF. The CDR3 DNA is TGTGCCAGCAGCCGGGGGGGAGCTAGCAATCAGCCCCAGCATTTT.

In its sample, this clonotype was seen a few times. DNA for the CDR3: TGTGCCAGCAGCCATGGGACAGGGCTCAATGAAAAACTGTTTTTT. Amino acid sequence: CASSHGTGLNEKLFF. The V call is TRBV7-9, the J call TRBJ1-4; 9 bases match TRBD1. Germline CDR1 and CDR2: SEHNR and FQNEAQ (reference sequence). This CDR3 has 15 residues. Trimming cost V 5 bases and J 5 bases; bases outside gene matches: 6.

This clonotype was seen more than once but under ten times. The chain has TRBV7-2 and TRBJ1-1; tentatively, D is TRBD1 (5 bases). This CDR3 contains 15 residues. Trimming pared 5 bases from V and 6 bases from J, leaving 19 bases between. Germline V gene data show CDR1 as SGHTA and CDR2 as FQGNSA. This CDR3 reads CASSPLSRGLAEAFF. The DNA for the CDR3 is TGTGCCAGCAGCCCCCTGAGTAGGGGCCTTGCTGAAGCTTTCTTT.

Many counts were recorded for this clonotype. J is TRBJ1-2 and V is TRBV29-1; D unclear. The CDR3 totals 12 residues. Germline assignment: CDR1 SQVTM and CDR2 ANQGSEA. Trimming took 1 base from V and 6 from J, leaving 9 bases between them. CDR3 protein: CSVEGGIDGYTF. The CDR3 DNA reads TGCAGCGTTGAAGGAGGGATTGATGGCTACACCTTC. Combining the CDR3 with reference TRBV29-1 and TRBJ1-2 gives the whole variable domain SAVISQKPSRDICQRGTSLTIQCQVDSQVTMMFWYRQQPGQSLTLIATANQGSEATYESGFVIDKFPISRPNLTFSTLTVSNMSPEDSSIYLCSVEGGIDGYTFGSGTRLTVV.

The gene calls are TRBV5-1 and TRBJ1-2; D not certain. In germline, CDR1 is SGHRS, CDR2 YFSETQ. Trimming stripped 2 bases from V and 2 bases from J, with 10 bases between. The CDR3 is 14 amino acids. CDR3 residues: CASSLTTDNYGYTF. The CDR3 DNA is TGCGCCAGCAGCTTAACGACGGACAACTATGGCTACACCTTC.

This chain uses TRBV7-2 with TRBJ1-1; D ambiguous. The CDR3 is 11 amino acids. V lost 3 bases and J 7 bases, leaving 6 bases between the germline ends. Germline CDR1 and CDR2: SGHTA and FQGNSA. In DNA, the CDR3 is TGTGCCAGCAGCTTCATCGGTGAAGCTTTCTTT. As protein: CASSFIGEAFF.